What follows describes a single T cell receptor (beta chain). The data were taken from a study of blood T cell repertoires in COVID-19. Study details: Sites in the United States, Italy and Spain provided acute and convalescent COVID-19 samples. T cells, B-cell-depleted T cells, or PBMCs supplied cDNA or gDNA.

How the authors handled the data: Counts of nucleated cells, estimated from reference gene primer amplification, were obtained. Clones were sequenced by immunoSEQ multiplex PCR, and TCRdb holds only the in-frame ones, with some missing. The V and J calls and clone size are taken from that table; D and trimming were inferred from the DNA. The sample lists about 150,000 clones; around 80% were seen once. Germline lookup yields CDR1 SGHAT and CDR2 FQNNGV. V was cut by 4 bases and J by 1 base, with 13 bases left in between. The CDR3 covers 15 residues. The sample comprised peripheral blood. The TCR originated in a human donor with acute or convalescent COVID-19. The donor label of this sample is uncertain. The rearrangement links TRBV11-2 to TRBJ2-5; D may be TRBD1 (6 bases). CDR3 loop: CASSSNRDLQETQYF. In DNA, the CDR3 is TGTGCCAGCAGCTCAAACAGGGACCTCCAAGAGACCCAGTACTTC.